This T cell receptor (beta chain) emerged from a study of T cell responses to AZD1222 COVID-19 vaccine. The table came from immunoSEQ multiplex PCR; TCRdb's copy has only in-frame clones and leaves some out. The sample has 95,000 to 150,000 clones; 88% are singletons. On this clone itself: Its antigen is not known.

Findings and limits, study-wide: Donors skewed white British and female; clonal diversity was possibly underestimated. Unmutated regions of variants are reportedly targeted by nearly half of spike-specific TCRs.

The CDR3 runs 17 residues. The trim removed 3 bases at V and 4 bases at J, leaving 13 bases unmatched. Germline loops: CDR1 MNHNS, CDR2 SASEGT. This chain joins TRBV6-1 and TRBJ2-7; 9 bases agree with TRBD2. This specimen consisted of peripheral blood, obtained on day 0 of AZD1222 vaccination. The sequence derives from an adult in good health. The CDR3 here is CASSEAAGGLGNYEQYF. As DNA, the CDR3 is TGTGCCAGCAGTGAGGCAGCGGGAGGCTTGGGAAATTACGAGCAGTACTTC.